A single sample is the source of the 7 T cell receptor beta chains below, sequenced in a study of blood T cell repertoires in COVID-19. TCRdb keeps only in-frame clones here, not all; method: immunoSEQ multiplex PCR. The data hold about 190,000 clones, with roughly 83% observed a single time. Sequencing was carried out using PBMCs or T cells enriched from blood (not recorded which). The receptors stem from a woman in her 30s who had recovered from COVID-19.

The rearrangement joins TRBV5-1 to TRBJ2-3, with 7 nucleotides matching TRBD1. The CDR3 totals 14 residues. Germline V gives CDR1 SGHRS, CDR2 YFSETQ. Trimming removed 3 bases from V and 3 bases from J; junction bases left unmatched: 4. The CDR3 nucleotides read TGCGCCAGCAGCTCCCAGGGGGAGACAGATACGCAGTATTTT. Amino acid sequence: CASSSQGETDTQYF. The full variable domain, rest sourced from reference TRBV5-1 and TRBJ2-3, is KAGVTQTPRYLIKTRGQQVTLSCSPISGHRSVSWYQQTPGQGLQFLFEYFSETQRNKGNFPGRFSGRQFSNSRSEMNVSTLELGDSALYLCASSSQGETDTQYFGPGTRLTVL.

This chain uses TRBV15 with TRBJ1-1, with 8 nucleotides matching TRBD1. CDR3 length: 18 residues. The germline V gene encodes CDR1 LNHNV and CDR2 YYDKDF (reference sequence). V dropped 0 bases and J dropped 1; count of bases not matched to a gene: 10. CDR3 coding DNA: TGTGCCACCAGCAGAGAAAGGCGGAAGACAGGGGCGAACACTGAAGCTTTCTTT. Amino acid sequence: CATSRERRKTGANTEAFF.

For the CDR3, the DNA is TGTGCCATCCCTAAAAGGGGCGGGGACACAGATACGCAGTATTTT. Its protein is CAIPKRGGDTDTQYF. V usage is TRBV27 and J usage is TRBJ2-3; D perhaps matches TRBD2 (6 bases). Trimming took off 10 bases at V and 2 bases at J, with 19 bases between the two ends. The CDR3 contains 15 residues. Germline CDR1 MNHEY, CDR2 SMNVEV (reference sequence).

The chain carries TRBV7-6 and TRBJ1-1; D not resolved. Germline CDR1 is SGHVS and CDR2 is FNYEAQ. Trimming removed 3 bases from V and 2 bases from J, with 7 bases in between. The CDR3 length is 13 residues. The CDR3 DNA follows: TGTGCCAGCAGCTTCCCAGGAAACACTGAAGCTTTCTTT. It specifies CASSFPGNTEAFF.

The chain combines TRBV3-1 (or the pseudogene TRBV3-2) with TRBJ1-5; 7 bases fit TRBD1. The CDR3 contains 16 residues. Germline CDR1 and CDR2: LGHDT and YNNKEL (reference sequence). Trimming cost V 4 bases and J 1 base; bases outside gene matches: 7. The CDR3 loop is CASSPKAGGSNQPQHF. Here the CDR3 DNA reads TGTGCCAGCAGCCCCAAGGCAGGGGGGAGCAATCAGCCCCAGCATTTT.

The chain couples TRBV7-3 to TRBJ2-5, with D tentatively TRBD1 (6 bases). Germline V CDR1 and CDR2: SGHTA, FQGTGA. V lost 5 bases and J lost 2, with 12 bases in between. This CDR3 is built from 14 residues. This CDR3 is CASSLAGTQETQYF. The CDR3 DNA sequence: TGTGCCAGCAGCCTAGCCGGGACACAAGAGACCCAGTACTTC.

The chain has TRBV27 and TRBJ2-3; 10 bases are shared with TRBD2. Losses at the gene ends were 4 bases for V and 3 bases for J; bases not matched to a gene: 7. Germline-derived CDR1 and CDR2 are MNHEY and SMNVEV (reference sequence). CDR3 length: 16 residues. The CDR3 loop is CASSWPSGSGTDTQYF. CDR3 nucleotide sequence: TGTGCCAGCAGTTGGCCTAGCGGGAGTGGTACAGATACGCAGTATTTT.